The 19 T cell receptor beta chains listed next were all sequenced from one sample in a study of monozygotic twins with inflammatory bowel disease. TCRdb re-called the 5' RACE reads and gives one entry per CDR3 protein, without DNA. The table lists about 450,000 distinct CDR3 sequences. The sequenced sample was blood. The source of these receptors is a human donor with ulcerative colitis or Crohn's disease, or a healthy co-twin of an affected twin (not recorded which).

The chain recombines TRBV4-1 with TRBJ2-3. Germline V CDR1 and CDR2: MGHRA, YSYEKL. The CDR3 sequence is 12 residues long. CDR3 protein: CASSQGPDTQYF.

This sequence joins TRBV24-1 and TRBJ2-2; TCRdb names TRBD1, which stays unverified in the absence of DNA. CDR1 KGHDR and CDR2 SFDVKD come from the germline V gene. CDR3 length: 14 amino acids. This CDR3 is CATSDARGGGELFF.

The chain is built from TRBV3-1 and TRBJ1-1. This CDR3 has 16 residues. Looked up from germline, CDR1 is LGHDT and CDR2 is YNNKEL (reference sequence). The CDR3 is CASSSAGGLRNTEAFF.

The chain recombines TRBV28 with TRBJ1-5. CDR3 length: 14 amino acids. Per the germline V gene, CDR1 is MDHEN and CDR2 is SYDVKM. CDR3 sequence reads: CASSLSATNQPQHF.

CDR3 sequence reads: CASGGQLAGGFYNEQFF. The V gene is TRBV2, the J gene TRBJ2-1; the TRBD2 assignment by TCRdb is unverifiable without DNA. From germline, CDR1 is SNHLY and CDR2 FYNNEI. The CDR3 length is 17 residues.

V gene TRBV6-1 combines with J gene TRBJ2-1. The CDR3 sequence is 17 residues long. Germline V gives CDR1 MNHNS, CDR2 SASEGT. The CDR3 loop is CASSEALGGGSYNEQFF.

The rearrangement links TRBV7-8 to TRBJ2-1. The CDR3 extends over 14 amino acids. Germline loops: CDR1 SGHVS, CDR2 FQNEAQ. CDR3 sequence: CASSLELRYNEQFF.

This CDR3 reads CASSWDREQSPLHF. The chain joins TRBV6-5 to TRBJ1-6; TCRdb's D gene call, TRBD1, goes unchecked for lack of DNA. This CDR3 is built from 14 residues. Germline V lookup: CDR1 MNHEY, CDR2 SVGAGI.

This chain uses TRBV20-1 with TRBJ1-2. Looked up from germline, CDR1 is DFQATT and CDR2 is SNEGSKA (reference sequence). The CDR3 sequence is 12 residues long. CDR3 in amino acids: CSGKAGNYGYTF.

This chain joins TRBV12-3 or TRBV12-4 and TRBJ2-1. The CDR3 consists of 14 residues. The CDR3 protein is CASSLERANNEQFF.

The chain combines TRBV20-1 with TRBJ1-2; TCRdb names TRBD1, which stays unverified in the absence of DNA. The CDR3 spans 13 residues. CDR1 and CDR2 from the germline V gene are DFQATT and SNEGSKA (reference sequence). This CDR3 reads CSFNTGSNYGYTF.

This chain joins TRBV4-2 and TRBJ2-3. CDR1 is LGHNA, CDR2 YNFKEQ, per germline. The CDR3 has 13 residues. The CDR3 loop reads CASARRGTDTQYF.

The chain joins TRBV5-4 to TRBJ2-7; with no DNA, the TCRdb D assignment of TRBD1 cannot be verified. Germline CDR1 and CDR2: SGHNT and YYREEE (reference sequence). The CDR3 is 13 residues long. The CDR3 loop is CASSLRGTYEQYF.

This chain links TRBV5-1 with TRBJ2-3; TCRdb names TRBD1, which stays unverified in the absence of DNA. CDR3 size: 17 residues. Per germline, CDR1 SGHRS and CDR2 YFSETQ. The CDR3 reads CASSIFLGAPDTDTQYF.

CDR3 sequence: CSAGSGSYEQYF. The rearrangement links TRBV20-1 to TRBJ2-7; TCRdb picks TRBD2, but there is no DNA to check that call. CDR1 and CDR2 (germline): DFQATT, SNEGSKA (reference sequence). The CDR3 runs to 12 residues.

CDR3 sequence reads: CASSGEIEQFF. The chain recombines TRBV12-3 or TRBV12-4 with TRBJ2-1; TCRdb calls TRBD2, which cannot be checked without DNA. This CDR3 has 11 amino acids.

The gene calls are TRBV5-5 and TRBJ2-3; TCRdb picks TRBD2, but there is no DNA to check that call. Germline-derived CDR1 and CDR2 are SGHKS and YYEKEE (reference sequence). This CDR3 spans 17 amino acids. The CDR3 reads CASSLASLSPSTDTQYF.

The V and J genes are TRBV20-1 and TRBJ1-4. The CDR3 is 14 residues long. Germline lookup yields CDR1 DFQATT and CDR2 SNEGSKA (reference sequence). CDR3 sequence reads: CSARASREGEKLFF.

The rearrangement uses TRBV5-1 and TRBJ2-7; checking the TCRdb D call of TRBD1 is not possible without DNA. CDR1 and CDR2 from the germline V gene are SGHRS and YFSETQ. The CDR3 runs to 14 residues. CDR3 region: CASSLMLGQGEQYF.